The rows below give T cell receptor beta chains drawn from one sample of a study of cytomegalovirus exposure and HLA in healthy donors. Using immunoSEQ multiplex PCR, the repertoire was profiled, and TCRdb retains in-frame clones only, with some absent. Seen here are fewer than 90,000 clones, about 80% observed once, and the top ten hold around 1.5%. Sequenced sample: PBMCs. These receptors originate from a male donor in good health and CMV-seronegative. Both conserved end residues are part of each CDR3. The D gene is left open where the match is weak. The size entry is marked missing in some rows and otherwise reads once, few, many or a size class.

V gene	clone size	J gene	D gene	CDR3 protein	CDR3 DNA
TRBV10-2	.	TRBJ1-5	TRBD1	CASTTGAGNQPQHF	TGCGCCAGCACCACAGGGGCGGGCAATCAGCCCCAGCATTTT
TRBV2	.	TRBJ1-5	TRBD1	CASARDRNNQPQHF	TGTGCCAGCGCGCGGGACAGGAACAATCAGCCCCAGCATTTT
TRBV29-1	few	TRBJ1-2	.	CSVEARAGYGYTF	TGCAGCGTTGAAGCCCGAGCGGGCTATGGCTACACCTTC
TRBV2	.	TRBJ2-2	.	CASALAPNTGELFF	TGTGCCAGCGCGCTAGCGCCGAACACCGGGGAGCTGTTTTTT
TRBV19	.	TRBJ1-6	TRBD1	CASRAGTGISHPNSPLHF	TGTGCCAGTAGGGCCGGGACAGGGATCTCACACCCAAATTCACCCCTCCACTTT
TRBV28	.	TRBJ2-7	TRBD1	CACAGTGYSYEQYF	TGTGCCTGTGCCGGGACAGGTTACTCCTACGAGCAGTACTTC
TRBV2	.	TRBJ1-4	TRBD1	CASHRGGNEKLFF	TGTGCCAGCCACAGGGGAGGTAATGAAAAACTGTTTTTT
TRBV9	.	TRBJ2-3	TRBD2	CASSVVSGGADTQYF	TGTGCCAGCAGCGTAGTGAGCGGGGGGGCAGATACGCAGTATTTT
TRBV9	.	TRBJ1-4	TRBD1	CASSVGSNRGRTRTGEKLFF	TGTGCCAGCAGCGTAGGATCAAACAGGGGTCGAACCCGGACGGGTGAAAAACTGTTTTTT
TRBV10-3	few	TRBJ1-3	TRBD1	CAISESAGGWSSGNTIYF	TGTGCCATCAGTGAGTCGGCAGGGGGCTGGAGTTCTGGAAACACCATATATTTT
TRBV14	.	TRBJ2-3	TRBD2	CASSQDVAGGLTQYF	TGTGCCAGCAGCCAAGACGTAGCGGGGGGCCTTACGCAGTATTTT
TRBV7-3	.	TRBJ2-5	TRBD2	CASSPIAGGPWETQYF	TGTGCCAGCAGCCCCATAGCGGGGGGCCCCTGGGAGACCCAGTACTTC
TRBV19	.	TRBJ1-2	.	CASSMDQGMSYTF	TGTGCCAGTAGTATGGATCAGGGGATGAGCTACACCTTC
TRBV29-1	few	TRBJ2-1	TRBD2	CSVRPGLAGGLRINEQFF	TGCAGCGTTCGCCCGGGACTAGCGGGGGGGCTAAGGATCAATGAGCAGTTCTTC
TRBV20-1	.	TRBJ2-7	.	CSARRGGEQYF	TGCAGTGCTAGGAGGGGGGGGGAGCAGTACTTC
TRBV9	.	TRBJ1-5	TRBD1	CASSGTDRGLGPQHF	TGTGCCAGCAGCGGGACCGACAGGGGGCTCGGGCCCCAGCATTTT
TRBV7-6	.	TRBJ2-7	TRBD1	CASSRTGQGIYEQYF	TGTGCCAGCAGCCGTACGGGACAGGGGATCTACGAGCAGTACTTC
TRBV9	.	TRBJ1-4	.	CASSQGGNEKLFF	TGTGCCAGCAGCCAAGGAGGGAATGAAAAACTGTTTTTT
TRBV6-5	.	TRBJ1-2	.	CASRRDDGYTF	TGTGCCAGCAGGCGGGACGATGGCTACACCTTC
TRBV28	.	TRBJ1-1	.	CASSWTVGNTEAFF	TGTGCCAGCAGCTGGACAGTGGGGAACACTGAAGCTTTCTTT
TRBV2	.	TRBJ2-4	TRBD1	CASSEPTGGAAKNIQYF	TGTGCCAGCAGTGAACCAACAGGGGGCGCCGCCAAAAACATTCAGTACTTC
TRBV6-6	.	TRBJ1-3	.	CASSYSLGNTIYF	TGTGCCAGCAGTTACTCCCTCGGAAACACCATATATTTT
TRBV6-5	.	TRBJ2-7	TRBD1	CASRTGTGTYEQYF	TGTGCCAGCAGAACCGGGACAGGGACCTACGAGCAGTACTTC
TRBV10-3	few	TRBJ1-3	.	CAISGQTGPRSGNTIYF	TGTGCCATCAGTGGGCAAACAGGCCCCCGCTCTGGAAACACCATATATTTT
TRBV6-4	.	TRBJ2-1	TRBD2	CASSEAGEGYNEQFF	TGTGCCAGCAGTGAAGCGGGAGAGGGCTACAATGAGCAGTTCTTC
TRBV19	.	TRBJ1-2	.	CASGPGIYGYTF	TGTGCCAGTGGGCCGGGGATCTATGGCTACACCTTC
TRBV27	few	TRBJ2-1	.	CASSRGAGGYNEQFF	TGTGCCAGCAGTCGGGGAGCGGGTGGTTACAATGAGCAGTTCTTC
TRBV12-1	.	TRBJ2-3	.	CASSLRTGRTDTQYF	TGTGCCAGCAGCCTTCGAACAGGCCGCACAGATACGCAGTATTTT
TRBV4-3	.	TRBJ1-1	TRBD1	CASSPSTGANTEAFF	TGCGCCAGCAGCCCATCGACAGGGGCCAACACTGAAGCTTTCTTT
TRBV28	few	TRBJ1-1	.	CASSSRQPVGTEAFF	TGTGCCAGCAGTTCCAGACAGCCCGTGGGCACTGAAGCTTTCTTT
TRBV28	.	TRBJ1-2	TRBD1	CASSLLRGTGGLGGYTF	TGTGCCAGCAGTTTACTTAGGGGGACAGGGGGCCTGGGGGGCTACACCTTC
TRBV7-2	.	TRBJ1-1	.	CASSLGRTANTEAFF	TGTGCCAGCAGCTTAGGAAGGACAGCGAACACTGAAGCTTTCTTT
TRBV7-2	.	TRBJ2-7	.	CASSQGQEPYEQYF	TGTGCCAGCAGCCAGGGGCAGGAGCCCTACGAGCAGTACTTC
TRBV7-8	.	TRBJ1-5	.	CASSPMTGDQPQHF	TGTGCCAGCAGCCCTATGACCGGAGATCAGCCCCAGCATTTT
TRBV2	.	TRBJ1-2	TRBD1	CARSVGQVYGYTF	TGTGCCAGATCGGTGGGACAGGTCTATGGCTACACCTTC
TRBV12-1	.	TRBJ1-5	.	CASSFRDSNQPQHF	TGTGCCAGCAGCTTTCGGGATAGCAATCAGCCCCAGCATTTT
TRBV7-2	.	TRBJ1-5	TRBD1	CASSSTQGAYQPQHF	TGTGCCAGCAGCTCGACTCAGGGGGCCTATCAGCCCCAGCATTTT
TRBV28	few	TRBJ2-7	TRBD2	CASSLRGGYEQYF	TGTGCCAGCAGTTTGCGGGGAGGGTACGAGCAGTACTTC
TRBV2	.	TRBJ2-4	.	CASSDQGGGDSGYF	TGTGCCAGCAGTGATCAGGGGGGCGGTGATTCGGGGTACTTC
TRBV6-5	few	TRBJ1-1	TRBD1	CASPNRGTEAFF	TGTGCCAGCCCCAACAGGGGCACTGAAGCTTTCTTT
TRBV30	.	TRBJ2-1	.	CAWDPGANYNEQFF	TGTGCCTGGGACCCAGGGGCCAACTACAATGAGCAGTTCTTC
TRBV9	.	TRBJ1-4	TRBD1	CASSTTGVVGEKLFF	TGTGCCAGCAGTACAACAGGGGTCGTTGGTGAAAAACTGTTTTTT
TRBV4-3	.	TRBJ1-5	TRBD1	CASSKQDRGQPQHF	TGCGCCAGCAGCAAACAGGACAGGGGCCAGCCCCAGCATTTT
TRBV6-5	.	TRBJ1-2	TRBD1	CASSYGAGGGGYTF	TGTGCCAGCAGTTATGGGGCAGGGGGCGGGGGCTACACCTTC
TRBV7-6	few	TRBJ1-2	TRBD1	CASSQTTGGDGYTF	TGTGCCAGCAGCCAAACGACAGGGGGGGACGGCTACACCTTC
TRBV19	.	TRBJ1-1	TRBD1	CASKGQQGGLAFF	TGTGCCAGTAAGGGACAGCAAGGGGGATTAGCTTTCTTT
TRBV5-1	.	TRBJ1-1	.	CASSPRYPEAFF	TGCGCCAGCAGCCCGCGTTACCCTGAAGCTTTCTTT
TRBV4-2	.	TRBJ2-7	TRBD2	CASSQELTSGFYEQYF	TGTGCCAGCAGCCAAGAACTGACTAGCGGCTTCTACGAGCAGTACTTC
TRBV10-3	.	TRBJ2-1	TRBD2	CAISESSGGTYNEQFF	TGTGCCATCAGTGAGTCTAGCGGGGGGACCTACAATGAGCAGTTCTTC
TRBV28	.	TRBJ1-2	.	CASGETELNGYTF	TGTGCCAGCGGTGAGACTGAGCTCAATGGCTACACCTTC
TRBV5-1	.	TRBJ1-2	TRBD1	CASSLGDSGKGYTF	TGCGCCAGCAGCTTGGGGGACAGCGGAAAAGGCTATACCTTC
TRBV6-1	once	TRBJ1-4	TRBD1	CASQGDEKLFF	TGTGCCAGTCAGGGGGACGAAAAACTGTTTTTT
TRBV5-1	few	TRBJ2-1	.	CASKQEYEQFF	TGCGCCAGCAAACAGGAGTATGAGCAGTTCTTC
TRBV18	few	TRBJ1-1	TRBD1	CASSPDWTGVRMNTEAFF	TGTGCCAGCTCACCAGACTGGACAGGGGTTAGGATGAACACTGAAGCTTTCTTT
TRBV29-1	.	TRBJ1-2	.	CSVYTGRGNYGYTF	TGCAGCGTTTACACAGGGAGAGGGAACTATGGCTACACCTTC